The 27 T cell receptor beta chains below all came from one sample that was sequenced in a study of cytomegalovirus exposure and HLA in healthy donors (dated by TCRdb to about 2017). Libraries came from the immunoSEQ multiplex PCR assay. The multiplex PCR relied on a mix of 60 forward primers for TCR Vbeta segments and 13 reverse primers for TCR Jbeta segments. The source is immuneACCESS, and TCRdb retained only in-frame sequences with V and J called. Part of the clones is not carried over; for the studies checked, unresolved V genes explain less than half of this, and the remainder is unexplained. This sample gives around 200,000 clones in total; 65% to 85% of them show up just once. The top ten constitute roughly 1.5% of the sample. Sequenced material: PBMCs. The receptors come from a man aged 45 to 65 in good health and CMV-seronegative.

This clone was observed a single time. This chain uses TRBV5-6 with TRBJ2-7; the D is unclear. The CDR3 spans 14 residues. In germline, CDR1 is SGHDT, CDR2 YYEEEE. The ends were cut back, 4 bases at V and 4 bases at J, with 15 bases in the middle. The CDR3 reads CASSPRYSGYEQYF. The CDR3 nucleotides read TGTGCCAGCAGCCCCCGCTACTCGGGTTACGAGCAGTACTTC.

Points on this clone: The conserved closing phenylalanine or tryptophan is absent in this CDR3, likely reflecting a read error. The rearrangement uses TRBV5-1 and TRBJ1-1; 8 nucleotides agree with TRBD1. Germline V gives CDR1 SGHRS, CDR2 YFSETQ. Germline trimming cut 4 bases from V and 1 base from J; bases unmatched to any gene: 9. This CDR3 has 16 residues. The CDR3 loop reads CASSPRQGQGNTEAFL. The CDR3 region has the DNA TGCGCCAGCAGCCCTCGACAGGGGCAGGGGAACACTGAAGCTTTCCTT.

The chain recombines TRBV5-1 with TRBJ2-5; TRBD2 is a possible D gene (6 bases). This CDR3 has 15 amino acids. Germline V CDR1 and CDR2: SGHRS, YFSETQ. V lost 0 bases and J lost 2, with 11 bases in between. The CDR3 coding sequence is TGCGCCAGCAGCTTGGAGCCGGGACTTCAAGAGACCCAGTACTTC. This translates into CASSLEPGLQETQYF.

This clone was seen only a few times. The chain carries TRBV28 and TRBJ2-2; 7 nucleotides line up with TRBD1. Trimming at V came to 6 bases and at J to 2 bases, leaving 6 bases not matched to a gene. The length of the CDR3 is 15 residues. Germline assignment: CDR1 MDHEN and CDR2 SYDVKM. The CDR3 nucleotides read TGTGCCAGCAGCCCTGGGACAGCTAACACCGGGGAGCTGTTTTTT. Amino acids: CASSPGTANTGELFF.

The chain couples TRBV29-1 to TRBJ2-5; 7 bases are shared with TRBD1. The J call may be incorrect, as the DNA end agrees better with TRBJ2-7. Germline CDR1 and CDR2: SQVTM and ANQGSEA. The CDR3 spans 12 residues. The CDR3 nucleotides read TGCAGCGCCACCAGGGGGACGAACGAGCAGTACTTC. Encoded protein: CSATRGTNEQYF.

CDR3 region: CASSIGQGLDEQYF. The CDR3 DNA sequence: TGTGCCTCGTCCATCGGACAGGGGCTCGACGAGCAGTACTTC. The chain couples TRBV25-1 to TRBJ2-7, with 9 bases identical to TRBD1. The V gene end was trimmed by 11 bases and the J gene end by 5 bases; junction bases not matched to a gene: 13. Germline CDR1 reads MGHDK; CDR2 reads SYGVNS. The CDR3 totals 14 residues.

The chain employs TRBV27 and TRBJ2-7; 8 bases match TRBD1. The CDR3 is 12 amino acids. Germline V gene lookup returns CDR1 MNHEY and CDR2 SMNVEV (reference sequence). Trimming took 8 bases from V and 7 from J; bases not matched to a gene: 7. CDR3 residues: CASGDRGAEQYF. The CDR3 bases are TGTGCCAGCGGCGACAGGGGCGCGGAGCAGTACTTC.

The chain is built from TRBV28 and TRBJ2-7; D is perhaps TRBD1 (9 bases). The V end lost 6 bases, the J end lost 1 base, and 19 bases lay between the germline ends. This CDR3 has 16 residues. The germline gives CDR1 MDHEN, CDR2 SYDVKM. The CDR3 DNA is TGTGCCAGCAGGACAGGGGGGCTAGCGGGTTCCTACGAGCAGTACTTC. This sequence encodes CASRTGGLAGSYEQYF.

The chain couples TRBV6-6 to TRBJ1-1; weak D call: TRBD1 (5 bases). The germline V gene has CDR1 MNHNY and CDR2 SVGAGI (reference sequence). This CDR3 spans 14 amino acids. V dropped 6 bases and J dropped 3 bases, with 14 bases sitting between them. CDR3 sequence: CASSSDLGHTEAFF. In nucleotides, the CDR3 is TGTGCCAGCAGCTCTGACCTGGGGCACACTGAAGCTTTCTTT.

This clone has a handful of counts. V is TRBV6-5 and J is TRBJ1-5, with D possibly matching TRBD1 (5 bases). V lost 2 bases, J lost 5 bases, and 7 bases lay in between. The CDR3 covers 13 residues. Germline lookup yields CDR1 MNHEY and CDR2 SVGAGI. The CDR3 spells CASSYARDQPQHF. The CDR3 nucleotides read TGTGCCAGCAGTTACGCCAGGGATCAGCCCCAGCATTTT.

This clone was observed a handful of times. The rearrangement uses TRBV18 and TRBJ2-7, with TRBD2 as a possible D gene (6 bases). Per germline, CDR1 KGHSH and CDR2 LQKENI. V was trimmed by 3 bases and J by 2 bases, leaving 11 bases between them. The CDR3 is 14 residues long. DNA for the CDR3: TGTGCCAGCTCACCGGAGCGGACTACCTACGAGCAGTACTTC. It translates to CASSPERTTYEQYF.

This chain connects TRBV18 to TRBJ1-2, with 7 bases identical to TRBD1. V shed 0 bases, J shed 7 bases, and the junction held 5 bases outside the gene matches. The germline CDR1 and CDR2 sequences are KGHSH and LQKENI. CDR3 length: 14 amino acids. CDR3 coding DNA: TGTGCCAGCTCACCACCGGGACAGTCGGCTGGCTACACCTTC. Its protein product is CASSPPGQSAGYTF.

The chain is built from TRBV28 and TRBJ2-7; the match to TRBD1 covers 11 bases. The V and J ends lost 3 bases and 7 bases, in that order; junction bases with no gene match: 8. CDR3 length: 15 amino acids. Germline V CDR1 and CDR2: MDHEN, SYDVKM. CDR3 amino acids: CASSLGGQGANEQYF. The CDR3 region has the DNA TGTGCCAGCAGTTTGGGAGGACAGGGGGCAAATGAGCAGTACTTC.

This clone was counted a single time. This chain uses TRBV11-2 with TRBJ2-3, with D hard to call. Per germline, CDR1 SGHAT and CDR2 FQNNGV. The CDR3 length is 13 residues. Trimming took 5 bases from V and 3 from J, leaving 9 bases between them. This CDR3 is CASSGMRTDTQYF. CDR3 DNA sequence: TGTGCCAGCAGCGGTATGCGGACAGATACGCAGTATTTT.

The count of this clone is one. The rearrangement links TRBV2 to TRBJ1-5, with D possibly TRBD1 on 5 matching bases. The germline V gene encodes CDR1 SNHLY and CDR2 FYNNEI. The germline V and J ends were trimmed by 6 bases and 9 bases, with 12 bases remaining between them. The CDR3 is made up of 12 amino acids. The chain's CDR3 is CASRGLAGPQHF. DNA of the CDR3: TGTGCCAGCAGGGGGCTAGCGGGGCCCCAGCATTTT.

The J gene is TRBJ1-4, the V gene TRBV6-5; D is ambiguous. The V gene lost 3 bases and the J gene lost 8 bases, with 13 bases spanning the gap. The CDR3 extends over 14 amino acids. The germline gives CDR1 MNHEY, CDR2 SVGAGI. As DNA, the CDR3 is TGTGCCAGCAGTTATAGTAGGCCAGGCGAAAAACTGTTTTTT. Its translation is CASSYSRPGEKLFF.

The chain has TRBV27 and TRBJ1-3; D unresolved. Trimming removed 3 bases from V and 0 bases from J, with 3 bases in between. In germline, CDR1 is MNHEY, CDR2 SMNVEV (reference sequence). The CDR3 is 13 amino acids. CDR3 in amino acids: CASSFLSGNTIYF. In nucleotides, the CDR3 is TGTGCCAGCAGTTTCCTCTCTGGAAACACCATATATTTT.

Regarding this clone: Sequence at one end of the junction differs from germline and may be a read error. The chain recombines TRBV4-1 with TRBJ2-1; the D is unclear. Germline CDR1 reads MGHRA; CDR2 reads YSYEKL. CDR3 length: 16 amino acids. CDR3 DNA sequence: TGCGCCAGCAGCCTCGAGGATGGAAGCTCCTACGATGAGCAGTTCTTC. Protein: CASSLEDGSSYDEQFF.

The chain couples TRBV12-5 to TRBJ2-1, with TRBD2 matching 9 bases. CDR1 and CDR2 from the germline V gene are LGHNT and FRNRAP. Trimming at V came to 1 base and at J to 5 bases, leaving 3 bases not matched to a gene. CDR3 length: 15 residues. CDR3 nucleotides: TGTGCTAGTGGTTTGGCAGCGGGGGGAAACAATGAGCAGTTCTTC. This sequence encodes CASGLAAGGNNEQFF.

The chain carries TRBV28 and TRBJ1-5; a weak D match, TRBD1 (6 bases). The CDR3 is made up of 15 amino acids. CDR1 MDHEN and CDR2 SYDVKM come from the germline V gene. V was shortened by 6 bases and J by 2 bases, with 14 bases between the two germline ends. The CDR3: CASRSMGAGNQPQHF. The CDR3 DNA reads TGTGCCAGCAGGTCTATGGGGGCTGGCAATCAGCCCCAGCATTTT.

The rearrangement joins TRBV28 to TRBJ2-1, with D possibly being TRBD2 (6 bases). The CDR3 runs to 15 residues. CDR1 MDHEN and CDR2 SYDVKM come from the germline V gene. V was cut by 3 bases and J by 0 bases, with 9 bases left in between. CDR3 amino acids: CASSFSGSSYNEQFF. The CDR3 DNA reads TGTGCCAGCAGTTTTTCCGGGAGCTCCTACAATGAGCAGTTCTTC.

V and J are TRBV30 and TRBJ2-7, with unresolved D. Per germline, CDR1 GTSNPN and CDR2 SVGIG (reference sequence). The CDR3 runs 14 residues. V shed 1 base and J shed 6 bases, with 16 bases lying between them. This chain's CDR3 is CAWSALESRGEQYF. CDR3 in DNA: TGTGCCTGGAGTGCACTGGAGAGCCGAGGCGAGCAGTACTTC.

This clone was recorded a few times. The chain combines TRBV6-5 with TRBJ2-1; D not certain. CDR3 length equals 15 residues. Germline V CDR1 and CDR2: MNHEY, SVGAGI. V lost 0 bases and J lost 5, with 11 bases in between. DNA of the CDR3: TGTGCCAGCAGTTACTCAGTAGCAATCAACAATGAGCAGTTCTTC. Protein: CASSYSVAINNEQFF.

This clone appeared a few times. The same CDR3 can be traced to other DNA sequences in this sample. For the CDR3, the DNA is TGTGCCAGCAGTTTACAGGGGAACACTGAAGCTTTCTTT. Protein sequence: CASSLQGNTEAFF. This chain connects TRBV28 to TRBJ1-1; TRBD1 might be the D (5 bases). Trimming stripped 2 bases from V and 1 base from J, with 5 bases between. The CDR3 extends over 13 amino acids. Germline V gene lookup returns CDR1 MDHEN and CDR2 SYDVKM. Together with reference TRBV28 and TRBJ1-1, the CDR3 gives the full variable domain: DVKVTQSSRYLVKRTGEKVFLECVQDMDHENMFWYRQDPGLGLRLIYFSYDVKMKEKGDIPEGYSVSREKKERFSLILESASTNQTSMYLCASSLQGNTEAFFGQGTRLTVV.

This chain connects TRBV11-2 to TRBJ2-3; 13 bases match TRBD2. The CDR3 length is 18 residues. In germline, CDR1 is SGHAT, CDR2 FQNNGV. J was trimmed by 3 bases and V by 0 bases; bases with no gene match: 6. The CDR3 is CASSLDGLAGVVTDTQYF. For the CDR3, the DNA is TGTGCCAGCAGCTTAGATGGACTAGCGGGAGTTGTGACAGATACGCAGTATTTT. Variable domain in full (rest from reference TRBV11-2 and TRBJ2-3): EAGVAQSPRYKIIEKRQSVAFWCNPISGHATLYWYQQILGQGPKLLIQFQNNGVVDDSQLPKDRFSAERLKGVDSTLKIQPAKLEDSAVYLCASSLDGLAGVVTDTQYFGPGTRLTVL.

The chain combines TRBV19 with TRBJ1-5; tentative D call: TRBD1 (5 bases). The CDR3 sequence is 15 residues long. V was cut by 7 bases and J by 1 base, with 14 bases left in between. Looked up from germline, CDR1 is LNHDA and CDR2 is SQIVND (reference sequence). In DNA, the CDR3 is TGTGCCAGTACCCCGAGGGGAGGGAGCAATCAGCCCCAGCATTTT. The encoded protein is CASTPRGGSNQPQHF.

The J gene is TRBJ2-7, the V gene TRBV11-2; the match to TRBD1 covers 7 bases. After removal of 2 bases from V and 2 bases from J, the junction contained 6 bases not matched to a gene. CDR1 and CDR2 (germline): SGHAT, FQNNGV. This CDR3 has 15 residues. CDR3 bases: TGTGCCAGCAGCTTACGGAAGGGGGCGACCTACGAGCAGTACTTC. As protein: CASSLRKGATYEQYF.